This TCR beta chain stems from a study of OX40 agonist ivuxolimab in advanced cancers. Study in general: Among those treated, three patients had partial responses, one with hepatocellular carcinoma and two with cutaneous melanoma. Study-wide points: Dosing at 0.1 to 3.0 mg/kg was accompanied by clonal expansion of CD4+ and CD8+ blood T cells by week 6. Among expanded peripheral T cells, antigen specificity went undetermined.

Details on this clone: Its target is not known.

The method was immunoSEQ multiplex PCR; TCRdb's version includes in-frame clones alone and lacks a portion of them. The table lists roughly 60,000 clones, roughly 87% of them singletons, with 0.6% to 0.7% in the top ten. Per the germline V gene, CDR1 is SGDLS and CDR2 is YYNGEE. There are 17 residues in the CDR3. V gave up 0 bases and J gave up 7 bases; unmatched junction bases: 13. The chain links TRBV9 to TRBJ1-2, with TRBD1 identical over 9 bases. The material sequenced was CD4+ or CD8+ T cells sorted from blood, taken in a trial of the OX40 agonist ivuxolimab. This sequence originates from an adult with an advanced solid tumor such as melanoma, head and neck, liver or kidney cancer. For the CDR3, the DNA is TGTGCCAGCAGCGTAGGGTTCACAGGGGGCTTCGTTGGTGGCTACACCTTC. Translation gives CASSVGFTGGFVGGYTF.